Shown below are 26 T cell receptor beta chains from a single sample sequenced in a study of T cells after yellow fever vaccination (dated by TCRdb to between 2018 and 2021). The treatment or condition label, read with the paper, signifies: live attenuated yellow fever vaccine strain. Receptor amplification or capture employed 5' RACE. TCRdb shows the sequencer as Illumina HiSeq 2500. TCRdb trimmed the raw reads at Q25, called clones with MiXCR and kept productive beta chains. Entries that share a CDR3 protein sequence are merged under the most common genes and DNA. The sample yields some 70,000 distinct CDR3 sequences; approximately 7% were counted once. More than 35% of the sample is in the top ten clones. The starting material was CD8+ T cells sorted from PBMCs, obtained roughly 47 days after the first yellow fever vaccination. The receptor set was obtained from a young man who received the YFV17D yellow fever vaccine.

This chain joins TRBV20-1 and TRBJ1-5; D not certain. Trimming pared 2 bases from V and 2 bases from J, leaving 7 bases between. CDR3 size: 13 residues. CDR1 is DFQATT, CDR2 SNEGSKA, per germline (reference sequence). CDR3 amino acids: CSARRGGNQPQHF. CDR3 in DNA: TGCAGTGCTAGACGAGGAGGCAATCAGCCCCAGCATTTT.

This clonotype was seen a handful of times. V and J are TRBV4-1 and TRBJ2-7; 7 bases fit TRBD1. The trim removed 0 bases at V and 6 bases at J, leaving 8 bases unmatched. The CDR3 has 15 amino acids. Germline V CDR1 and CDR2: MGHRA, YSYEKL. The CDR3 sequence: CASSQDRAGGVEQYF. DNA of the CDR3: TGCGCCAGCAGCCAAGATAGGGCAGGGGGAGTCGAGCAGTACTTC.

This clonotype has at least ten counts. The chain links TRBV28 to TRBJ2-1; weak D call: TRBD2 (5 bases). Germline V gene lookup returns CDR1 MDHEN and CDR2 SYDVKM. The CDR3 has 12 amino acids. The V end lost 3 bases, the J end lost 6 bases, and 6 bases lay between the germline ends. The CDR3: CASSFSGNEQFF. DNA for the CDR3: TGTGCCAGCAGTTTCAGCGGCAATGAGCAGTTCTTC.

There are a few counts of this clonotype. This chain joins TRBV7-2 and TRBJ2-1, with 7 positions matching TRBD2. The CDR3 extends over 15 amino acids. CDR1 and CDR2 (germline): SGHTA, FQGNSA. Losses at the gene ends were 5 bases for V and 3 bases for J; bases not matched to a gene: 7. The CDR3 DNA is TGTGCCAGCAGCCCCGGGGGGATCAACTACAATGAGCAGTTCTTC. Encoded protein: CASSPGGINYNEQFF.

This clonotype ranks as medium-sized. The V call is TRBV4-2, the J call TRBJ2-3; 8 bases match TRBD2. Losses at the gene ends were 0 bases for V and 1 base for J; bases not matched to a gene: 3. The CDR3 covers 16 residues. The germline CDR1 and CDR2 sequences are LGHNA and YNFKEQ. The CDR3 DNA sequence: TGTGCCAGCAGCCAAGATCGAGCGGGGGGCACAGATACGCAGTATTTT. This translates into CASSQDRAGGTDTQYF.

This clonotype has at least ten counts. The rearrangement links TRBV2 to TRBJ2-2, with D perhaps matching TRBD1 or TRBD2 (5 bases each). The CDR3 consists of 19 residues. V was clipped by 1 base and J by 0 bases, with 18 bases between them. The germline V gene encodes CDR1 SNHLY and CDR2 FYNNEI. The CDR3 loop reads CASSEGTPGADANTGELFF. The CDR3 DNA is TGTGCCAGCAGTGAAGGGACCCCCGGGGCAGACGCGAACACCGGGGAGCTGTTTTTT.

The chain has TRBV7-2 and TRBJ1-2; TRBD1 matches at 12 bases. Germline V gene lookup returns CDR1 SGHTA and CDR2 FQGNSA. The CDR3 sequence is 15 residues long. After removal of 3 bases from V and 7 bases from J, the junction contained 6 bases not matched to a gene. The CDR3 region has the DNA TGTGCCAGCAGCTTCCCGGGACAGGGGGCGCGTGGCTACACCTTC. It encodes CASSFPGQGARGYTF.

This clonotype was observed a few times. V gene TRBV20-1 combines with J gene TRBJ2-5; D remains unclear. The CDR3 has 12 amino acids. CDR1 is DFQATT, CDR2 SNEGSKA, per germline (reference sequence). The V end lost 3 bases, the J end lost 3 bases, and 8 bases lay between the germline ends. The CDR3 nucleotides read TGCAGTGCTAGTAAGGGCGAAGAGACCCAGTACTTC. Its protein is CSASKGEETQYF.

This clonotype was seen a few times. CDR3 residues: CASSLDPTDNTGELFF. The CDR3 nucleotides are TGTGCCAGCAGCTTAGATCCGACAGATAACACCGGGGAGCTGTTTTTT. V gene TRBV11-2 combines with J gene TRBJ2-2, with D possibly being TRBD1 (5 bases). Looked up from germline, CDR1 is SGHAT and CDR2 is FQNNGV. V lost 0 bases to trimming and J lost 2 bases, with 10 bases between them. This CDR3 contains 16 residues.

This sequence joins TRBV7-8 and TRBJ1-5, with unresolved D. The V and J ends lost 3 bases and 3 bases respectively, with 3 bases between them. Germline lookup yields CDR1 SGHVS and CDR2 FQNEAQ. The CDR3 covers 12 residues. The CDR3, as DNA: TGTGCCAGCAGCTTTAACAATCAGCCCCAGCATTTT. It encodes CASSFNNQPQHF. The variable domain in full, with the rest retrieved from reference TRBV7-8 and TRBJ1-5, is GAGVSQSPRYKVAKRGQDVALRCDPISGHVSLFWYQQALGQGPEFLTYFQNEAQLDKSGLPSDRFFAERPEGSVSTLKIQRTQQEDSAVYLCASSFNNQPQHFGDGTRLSIL.

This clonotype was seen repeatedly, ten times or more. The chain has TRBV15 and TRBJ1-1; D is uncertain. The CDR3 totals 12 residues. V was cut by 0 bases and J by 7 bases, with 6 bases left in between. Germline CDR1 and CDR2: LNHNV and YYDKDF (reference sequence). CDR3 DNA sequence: TGTGCCACCAGCAGAGACCTAAGTGAAGCTTTCTTT. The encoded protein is CATSRDLSEAFF.

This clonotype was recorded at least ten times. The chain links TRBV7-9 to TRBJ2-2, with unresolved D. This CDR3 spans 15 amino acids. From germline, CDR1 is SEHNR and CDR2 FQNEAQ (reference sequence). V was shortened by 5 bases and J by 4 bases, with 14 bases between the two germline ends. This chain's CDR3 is CASSATTTGTGELFF. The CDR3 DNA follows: TGTGCCAGCAGCGCCACTACGACGGGCACCGGGGAGCTGTTTTTT.

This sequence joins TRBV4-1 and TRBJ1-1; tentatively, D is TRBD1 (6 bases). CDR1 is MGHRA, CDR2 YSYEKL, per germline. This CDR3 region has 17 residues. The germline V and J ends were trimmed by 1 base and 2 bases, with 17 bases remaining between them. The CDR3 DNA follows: TGCGCCAGCAGCCAAGCGGGGGCTATGAGGGGAAACACTGAAGCTTTCTTT. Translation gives CASSQAGAMRGNTEAFF.

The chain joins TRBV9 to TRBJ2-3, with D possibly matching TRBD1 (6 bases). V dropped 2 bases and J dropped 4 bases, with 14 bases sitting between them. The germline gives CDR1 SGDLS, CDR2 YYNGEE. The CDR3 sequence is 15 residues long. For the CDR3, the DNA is TGTGCCAGCAGCGTGGGGGCTTCTCAGGCAGATACGCAGTATTTT. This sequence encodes CASSVGASQADTQYF.

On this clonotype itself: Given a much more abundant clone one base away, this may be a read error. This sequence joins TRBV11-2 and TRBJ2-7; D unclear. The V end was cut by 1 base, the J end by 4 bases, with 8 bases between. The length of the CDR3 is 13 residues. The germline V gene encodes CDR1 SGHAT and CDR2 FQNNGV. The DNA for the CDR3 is TGTGCCAGCAGCTTAGGTGACCTATACGAGCAGTACTTC. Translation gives CASSLGDLYEQYF.

The CDR3, as DNA: TGTGCCAGCAGTCCGCGACTAGCGGGGGCCGAGCAGTACGTC. It yields the protein CASSPRLAGAEQYV. The V and J genes are TRBV27 and TRBJ2-7; 12 bases map to TRBD2. V lost 5 bases to trimming and J lost 6 bases; unmatched junction nucleotides: 5. Per the germline V gene, CDR1 is MNHEY and CDR2 is SMNVEV (reference sequence). The CDR3 is made up of 14 amino acids.

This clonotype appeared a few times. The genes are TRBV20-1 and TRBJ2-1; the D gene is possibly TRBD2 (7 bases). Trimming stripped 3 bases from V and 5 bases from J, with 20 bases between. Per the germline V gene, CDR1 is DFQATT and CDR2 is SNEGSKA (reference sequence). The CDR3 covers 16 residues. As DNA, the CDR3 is TGCAGTGCTAGCCCTCTGGGGGGGGGCCCCAACAATGAGCAGTTCTTC. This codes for CSASPLGGGPNNEQFF.

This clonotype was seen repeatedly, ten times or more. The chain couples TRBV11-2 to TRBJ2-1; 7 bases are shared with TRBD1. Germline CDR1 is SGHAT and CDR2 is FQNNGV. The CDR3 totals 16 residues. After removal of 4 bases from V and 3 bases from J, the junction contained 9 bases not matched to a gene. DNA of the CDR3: TGTGCCAGCAGCTCCTACCGGGACAGAAACTACAATGAGCAGTTCTTC. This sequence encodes CASSSYRDRNYNEQFF.

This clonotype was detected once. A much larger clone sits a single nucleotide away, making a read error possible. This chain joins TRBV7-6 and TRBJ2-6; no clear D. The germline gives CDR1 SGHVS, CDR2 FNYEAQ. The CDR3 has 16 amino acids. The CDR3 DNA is TGTGCCCGCAGCGAGGAAGGGTCCTCTGGGGCCAACGTCCTGACTTTC. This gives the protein CARSEEGSSGANVLTF.

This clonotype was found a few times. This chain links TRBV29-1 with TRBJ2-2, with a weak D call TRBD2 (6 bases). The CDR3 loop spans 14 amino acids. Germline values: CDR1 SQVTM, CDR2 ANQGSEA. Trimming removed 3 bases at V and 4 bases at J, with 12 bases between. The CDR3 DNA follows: TGCAGCGTTGAGGAGGGCCCGACCACCGGGGAGCTGTTTTTT. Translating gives CSVEEGPTTGELFF.

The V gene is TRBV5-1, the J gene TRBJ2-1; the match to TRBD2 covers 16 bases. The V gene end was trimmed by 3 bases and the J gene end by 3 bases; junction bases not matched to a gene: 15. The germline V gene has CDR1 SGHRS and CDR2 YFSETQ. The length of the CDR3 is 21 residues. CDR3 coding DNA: TGCGCCAGCAGCTCCAACCCCTTGGGACTAGCGGGGGGGCAAGGCTACAATGAGCAGTTCTTC. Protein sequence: CASSSNPLGLAGGQGYNEQFF.

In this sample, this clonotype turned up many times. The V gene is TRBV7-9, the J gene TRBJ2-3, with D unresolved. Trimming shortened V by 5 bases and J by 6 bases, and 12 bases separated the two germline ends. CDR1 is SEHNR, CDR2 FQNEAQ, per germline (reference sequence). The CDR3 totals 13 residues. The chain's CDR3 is CASSPPQGDTQYF. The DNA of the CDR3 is TGTGCCAGCAGCCCCCCTCAAGGTGATACGCAGTATTTT.

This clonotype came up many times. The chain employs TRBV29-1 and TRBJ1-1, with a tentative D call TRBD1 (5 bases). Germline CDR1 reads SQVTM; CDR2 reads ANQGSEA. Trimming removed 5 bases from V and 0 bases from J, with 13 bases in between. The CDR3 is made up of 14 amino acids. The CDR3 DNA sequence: TGCAGCGTTAGTAAGGGACTAATGAACACTGAAGCTTTCTTT. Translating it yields CSVSKGLMNTEAFF.

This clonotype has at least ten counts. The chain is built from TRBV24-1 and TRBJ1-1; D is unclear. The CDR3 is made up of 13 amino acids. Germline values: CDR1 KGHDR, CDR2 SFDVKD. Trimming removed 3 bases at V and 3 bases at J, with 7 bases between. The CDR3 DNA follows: TGTGCCACCAGTGATGTTCGGGACACTGAAGCTTTCTTT. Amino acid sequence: CATSDVRDTEAFF.

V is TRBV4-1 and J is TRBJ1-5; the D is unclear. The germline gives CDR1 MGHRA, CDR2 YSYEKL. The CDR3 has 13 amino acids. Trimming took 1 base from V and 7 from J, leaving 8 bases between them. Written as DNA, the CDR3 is TGCGCCAGCAGCCAAGGGATGTGGCAGCCCCAGCATTTT. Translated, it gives CASSQGMWQPQHF.

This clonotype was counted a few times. The CDR3 bases are TGCGCCAGCAGCCAAGGAAAAAGTCCCGGGACTCTCAAACATCGCGTTCTCTACGAGCAGTACGTC. Its protein product is CASSQGKSPGTLKHRVLYEQYV. This sequence joins TRBV4-1 and TRBJ2-7, with D possibly matching TRBD2 (6 bases). Per the germline V gene, CDR1 is MGHRA and CDR2 is YSYEKL. The CDR3 totals 22 residues. V was cut by 1 base and J by 3 bases, with 34 bases left in between.